Described below is a single T cell receptor beta chain sequence and its context. Seattle patients were enrolled while actively infected and followed longitudinally. Original processing notes: The assay estimated nucleated cells by amplifying reference gene primers. The assay was immunoSEQ multiplex PCR, and TCRdb's table has in-frame clones only and misses some. V and J calls and clone size follow that table, whereas D and trimming were derived from the DNA. The top ten hold approximately 6% of the sample, which has approximately 230,000 clones, more than 70% seen once. This sample is part of a study of blood T cell repertoires in COVID-19. Study-wide background: Samples representing acute and convalescent COVID-19 were sourced from the United States, Italy and Spain. Sources were T cells, B-cell-depleted T cells, or PBMCs; the material itself was cDNA or gDNA.

The sequence derives from a woman in her twenties or thirties with COVID-19, enrolled during active disease. The sequenced sample was peripheral blood.

DNA for the CDR3: TGTGCCAGTAGTGTCACAGGGGGTAATGGCTACACCTTC. Residues: CASSVTGGNGYTF. The rearrangement links TRBV19 to TRBJ1-2; TRBD1 matches at 8 bases. There are 13 residues in the CDR3. V shed 5 bases, J shed 6 bases, and the junction held 5 bases outside the gene matches. The germline gives CDR1 LNHDA, CDR2 SQIVND (reference sequence).